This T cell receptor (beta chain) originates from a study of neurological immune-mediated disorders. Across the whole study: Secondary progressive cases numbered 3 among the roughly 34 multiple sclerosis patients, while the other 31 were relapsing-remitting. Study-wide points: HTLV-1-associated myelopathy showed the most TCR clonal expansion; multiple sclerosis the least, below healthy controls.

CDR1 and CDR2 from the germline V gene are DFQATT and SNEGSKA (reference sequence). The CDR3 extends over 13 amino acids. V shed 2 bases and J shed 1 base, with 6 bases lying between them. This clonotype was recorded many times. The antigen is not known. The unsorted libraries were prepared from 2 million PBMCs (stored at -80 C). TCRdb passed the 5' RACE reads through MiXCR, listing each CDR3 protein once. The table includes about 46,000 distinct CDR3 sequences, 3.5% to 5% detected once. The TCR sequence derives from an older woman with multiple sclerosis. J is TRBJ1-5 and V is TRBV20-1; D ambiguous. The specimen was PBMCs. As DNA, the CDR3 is TGCAGTGCTAGACACGGGAGCAATCAGCCCCAGCATTTT. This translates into CSARHGSNQPQHF.